Presented here are 9 T cell receptor beta chains from one specimen sequenced in a study of response to subunit inactivated influenza vaccine. From the RT-PCR reads, TCRdb called clonotypes with MiXCR, one entry per CDR3 protein. The table lists fewer than 600,000 distinct CDR3 sequences, 6% to 9% of them singletons. The sequences come from PBMCs from blood, collected around 25 months after vaccination. The receptors were gathered from a man between 50 and 75 years old who received an inactivated influenza vaccine.

Only a few counts were recorded for this clonotype. The chain recombines TRBV20-1 with TRBJ2-2, with D possibly being TRBD2 (5 bases). From germline, CDR1 is DFQATT and CDR2 SNEGSKA (reference sequence). This CDR3 has 13 residues. Trimming cost V 3 bases and J 5 bases, with 10 bases left between them. This CDR3 is CSASTAATGELFF. CDR3 sequence (DNA): TGCAGTGCTAGCACAGCGGCTACCGGGGAGCTGTTTTTT.

The sample holds many counts of this clonotype. The chain links TRBV4-2 to TRBJ2-5; 16 nucleotides agree with TRBD2. The V gene's germline CDR1 is LGHNA and CDR2 YNFKEQ. CDR3 length: 19 amino acids. The V gene end was trimmed by 0 bases and the J gene end by 4 bases; junction bases not matched to a gene: 8. The CDR3 DNA reads TGTGCCAGCAGCCAAGAATGGCAGGGACTAGCGGGAGGGCGAGAGACCCAGTACTTC. Its protein is CASSQEWQGLAGGRETQYF.

The chain combines TRBV6-5 with TRBJ2-6; D possibly matches TRBD1 or TRBD2 (6 bases each). The germline gives CDR1 MNHEY, CDR2 SVGAGI. The CDR3 is 17 amino acids. The V end lost 0 bases, the J end lost 2 bases, and 11 bases lay between the germline ends. The CDR3, as DNA: TGTGCCAGCAGTTACTCGAACGGGGGCGCTGGGGCCAACGTCCTGACTTTC. Translation: CASSYSNGGAGANVLTF.

This chain connects TRBV20-1 to TRBJ2-1; TRBD1 matches 7 bases. This CDR3 comprises 15 residues. Losses at the gene ends were 6 bases for V and 3 bases for J; bases not matched to a gene: 11. CDR1 is DFQATT and CDR2 is SNEGSKA in the germline V gene (reference sequence). CDR3 region: CSAKPGTAIYNEQFF. Written as DNA, the CDR3 is TGCAGTGCCAAGCCCGGGACAGCCATCTACAATGAGCAGTTCTTC.

This clonotype has at least ten counts. V and J are TRBV5-1 and TRBJ2-1, with D unresolved. V was clipped by 0 bases and J by 0 bases, with 13 bases between them. Germline loops: CDR1 SGHRS, CDR2 YFSETQ. The CDR3 contains 17 residues. The CDR3 DNA reads TGCGCCAGCAGCTTGGCGGTCAGGCAGAGCTCCTACAATGAGCAGTTCTTC. Translation: CASSLAVRQSSYNEQFF.

This sequence joins TRBV20-1 and TRBJ1-5; no clear D gene. The CDR3 has 11 amino acids. V was clipped by 3 bases and J by 9 bases, with 9 bases between them. The germline gives CDR1 DFQATT, CDR2 SNEGSKA (reference sequence). The CDR3 DNA sequence: TGCAGTGCTAGGGGTGGTGGGCCCCAGCATTTT. Translating it yields CSARGGGPQHF.

As to this clonotype: A much larger clone differs by one base, so this may be a read error. The chain links TRBV12-3 or TRBV12-4 to TRBJ2-2; no reliable D call. The CDR3 consists of 12 residues. The V end was cut by 7 bases, the J end by 3 bases, with 6 bases between. In nucleotides, the CDR3 is TGTGCCAGCATGCGAGACACCGGGGAGCTGTTTTTT. Amino acids: CASMRDTGELFF.

This clonotype was seen more than once but under ten times. The DNA of the CDR3 is TGTGCCAGCAACTACGGGCCAGCGGGGCACAATGAGCAGTTCTTC. It specifies CASNYGPAGHNEQFF. V and J are TRBV6-2 or TRBV6-3 and TRBJ2-1, with 7 bases that match TRBD2. The V gene's germline CDR1 is MNHEY and CDR2 SVGEGT. The ends lost 7 bases at V and 5 bases at J; junction bases unmatched: 11. The CDR3 is made up of 15 amino acids.

This clonotype showed up just a few times. The chain uses TRBV2 and TRBJ2-7, with 9 bases aligning to TRBD1. The V and J ends lost 4 bases and 1 base, in that order; junction bases with no gene match: 5. Germline V gene sequence: CDR1 SNHLY, CDR2 FYNNEI. The CDR3 has 15 amino acids. CDR3 residues: CASSGGQGLSYEQYF. As DNA, the CDR3 is TGTGCCAGCAGTGGGGGACAGGGTTTATCCTACGAGCAGTACTTC.